This is a list of T cell receptor beta chains from one sample in a study of shared clonotypes between healthy human individuals. TCRdb's table, derived via immunoSEQ multiplex PCR, lists solely in-frame clones and lacks some. The sample lists approximately 2.5 million clones; 90% to 95% were seen once. Sequencing used naive CD4+ T cells from PBMCs. These TCRs come from a man between 18 and 29 years old in good health. Some clones in this sample may be carry-over from other donors' samples. Both conserved end residues are part of each CDR3. D genes are given only for firm matches. A clone size is listed for some rows: how often the clone was seen (once, few, many), or a class if it is expanded.

size	J	V	D	DNA	CDR3
.	TRBJ1-1	TRBV28	.	TGTGCCAGCAGTTCCCCGTTGGGTGAAGCTTTCTTT	CASSSPLGEAFF
.	TRBJ1-2	TRBV30	.	TGTGCCTGGAGTTTTGCGGGGCCCGGCTATGGCTACACCTTC	CAWSFAGPGYGYTF
.	TRBJ1-4	TRBV4-1	TRBD1	TGCGCCAGCAGCCTCCGGACAGGGCTCAACCTTGCAACTAATGAAAAACTGTTTTTT	CASSLRTGLNLATNEKLFF
.	TRBJ2-1	TRBV6-4	TRBD1	TGTGCCAGCAGCCAGGGACAGGTCTCCTACAATGAGCAGTTCTTC	CASSQGQVSYNEQFF
once	TRBJ1-1	TRBV5-6	.	TGTGCCAGCAGCTTAAGTCGGTGGGGTGAAGCTTTCTTT	CASSLSRWGEAFF
.	TRBJ1-5	TRBV30	.	TGTGCCTGGAGTCCAGGGTGGAGTAGCAATCAGCCCCAGCATTTT	CAWSPGWSSNQPQHF
.	TRBJ2-7	TRBV5-1	.	TGCGCCAGCAGCTTAAGGGACCGAGGGGAGCAGTACTTC	CASSLRDRGEQYF
.	TRBJ2-1	TRBV7-9	TRBD2	TGTGCCAGCAGCCCGAAACCGGGACTAGCGGCTTACAATGAGCAGTTCTTC	CASSPKPGLAAYNEQFF
.	TRBJ2-7	TRBV5-1	TRBD1	TGCGCCAGCAGCTTCTTGGCCACCCGACAGGGTTCCATTGAGCAGTACTTC	CASSFLATRQGSIEQYF
.	TRBJ1-4	TRBV9	.	TGTGCCAGCAGCGTATCCCCTAATGAAAAACTGTTTTTT	CASSVSPNEKLFF
.	TRBJ2-7	TRBV7-2	.	TGTGCCAGCAGCTTAATCGGGGACACCTACGAGCAGTACTTC	CASSLIGDTYEQYF
.	TRBJ1-5	TRBV28	.	TGTGCCGGATCTGTAGGAACCCTCGGCAATCAGCCCCAGCATTTT	CAGSVGTLGNQPQHF
.	TRBJ1-1	TRBV5-5	.	TGTGCCAGCAGCTTGGCGGGACAGAACACTGAAGCTTTCTTT	CASSLAGQNTEAFF
once	TRBJ1-2	TRBV19	.	TGTGCCAGTAGTATTAACCACAGGGACCTAGGCTACACCTTC	CASSINHRDLGYTF
.	TRBJ2-1	TRBV7-9	.	TGTGCCAGCAGCTTGTCAGGTAGTTACAATGAGCAGTTCTTC	CASSLSGSYNEQFF
.	TRBJ2-3	TRBV11-2	.	TGTGCCAGCAGCTTAGATAGAGGGAAGGATACGCAGTATTTT	CASSLDRGKDTQYF
.	TRBJ2-1	TRBV4-2	TRBD2	TGTGCCAGCAGCCAAGGTAGCGGGAGGGGAGATGAGCAGTTCTTC	CASSQGSGRGDEQFF
.	TRBJ1-1	TRBV7-2	TRBD1	TGTGCCAGCAGCGCCGTCACAGGGGCCCGACGTTTGACTGAAGCTTTCTTT	CASSAVTGARRLTEAFF
.	TRBJ1-4	TRBV28	.	TGTGCCAGCAGCCCCTTTACCGGACGGAATAATGAAAAACTGTTTTTT	CASSPFTGRNNEKLFF
.	TRBJ1-5	TRBV28	.	TGTGCCAGCAGTTTATCCGGGACGTCCCGCAATCAGCCCCAGCATTTT	CASSLSGTSRNQPQHF
.	TRBJ2-3	TRBV7-9	TRBD2	TGTGCCAGCAGCTCCCGGACTAGCGGGAGTTCTTTGTATTTT	CASSSRTSGSSLYF
.	TRBJ1-4	TRBV2	.	TGTGCCAGCAGGACACAGGGACTCACTAATGAAAAACTGTTTTTT	CASRTQGLTNEKLFF
.	TRBJ1-4	TRBV30	.	TGTGCCTGGAGTGTCCGGGGCGTGAATGAAAAACTGTTTTTT	CAWSVRGVNEKLFF
once	TRBJ1-5	TRBV19	.	TGTGCCAGTAGTATAGGATCAGTCTCCTTGAGCAGCAATCAGCCCCAGCATTTT	CASSIGSVSLSSNQPQHF
.	TRBJ2-5	TRBV4-3	.	TGCGCCAGCAGCCAGATCAGGGGATGGGGGGAGACCCAGTACTTC	CASSQIRGWGETQYF
.	TRBJ2-1	TRBV11-2	TRBD2	TGTGCCAGCAGCTTATATGCGGGAGAAATAGACAATGAGCAGTTCTTC	CASSLYAGEIDNEQFF
once	TRBJ2-7	TRBV30	.	TGTGCCTGGAGTGTACGATACGGGGGCGGAGGCTACGAGCAGTACTTC	CAWSVRYGGGGYEQYF
once	TRBJ1-2	TRBV6-1	.	TGTGCCACTCGAGGTGGAGCTAACTATGGCTACACCTTC	CATRGGANYGYTF
.	TRBJ2-3	TRBV7-9	.	TGTGCCTCCGGGGGCACAGATACGCAGTATTTT	CASGGTDTQYF
.	TRBJ2-1	TRBV2	.	TGTGCCAGCATCTGGACAGGGAGGGACAATGAGCAGTTCTTC	CASIWTGRDNEQFF
.	TRBJ2-3	TRBV19	TRBD1	TGTGCCAGTAGTAACCAACAGGGGGCAGATACGCAGTATTTT	CASSNQQGADTQYF
.	TRBJ2-3	TRBV7-8	.	TGTGCCAGCAGCTCCCAGGGCGGGGTTGGCACAGATACGCAGTATTTT	CASSSQGGVGTDTQYF
.	TRBJ1-2	TRBV5-6	TRBD1	TGTGCCAGCAGCCCCGGTCGACAGGGGGGGTATGGCTACACCTTC	CASSPGRQGGYGYTF
once	TRBJ1-2	TRBV28	.	TGTGCCAGCTCTATCACAAGGAACGGCTACACCTTC	CASSITRNGYTF
.	TRBJ2-1	TRBV9	.	TGTGCCAGCAGCAGTCCCCATGAGCAGTTCTTC	CASSSPHEQFF